The sequence of this TCR beta chain was determined in a study of cytomegalovirus exposure and HLA in healthy donors. Study-wide results and caveats: After further analysis at a later stage, 16,951 TCR beta sequences were associated with HLA alleles at 0.05 false discovery rate. As a later analysis revealed, most CMV-associated TCR beta chains appeared HLA-restricted.

It was with 60 Vbeta and 13 Jbeta primers that the PCR ran. Data came from immunoSEQ multiplex PCR; TCRdb stores just in-frame clones and leaves some out. The sample includes approximately 110,000 clones. Concerning this clone itself: Its antigen is not known.

Sequencing used PBMCs. This sequence was found in a man in his forties or fifties in good health and CMV-seropositive.

This CDR3 reads CASSTAHRSTTYGYTF. In nucleotides, the CDR3 is TGTGCCAGCAGCACGGCGCACAGGTCTACGACCTATGGCTACACCTTC. The chain uses TRBV5-8 and TRBJ1-2, with D possibly matching TRBD1 (5 bases). The V gene's germline CDR1 is SGHTS and CDR2 YDEGEE. CDR3 length: 16 residues. V gave up 4 bases and J gave up 4 bases, with 20 bases separating them.